This T cell receptor (beta chain) was captured by sequencing in a study of T-cell memory formation after mild COVID-19. Study context: Most TCR clusters belonged to a single donor.

General observations from the study: Shrinking CD4+ clones resided mostly in CM and EM, and CD8+ ones in EMRA. Researchers could not confirm that second-wave clones peaking on day 37 targeted SARS-CoV-2.

This clonotype was counted only a few times. What it binds is not known. The CDR3 runs 14 residues. Germline V gene lookup returns CDR1 LGHNA and CDR2 YNFKEQ. Trimming at V came to 3 bases and at J to 7 bases, leaving 6 bases not matched to a gene. MiXCR, run by TCRdb on the 5' RACE reads, gives a single entry per CDR3 protein. This sample yields fewer than 350,000 distinct CDR3 sequences, of which around an eighth are seen a single time; 20% to 25% belongs to the top ten. J is TRBJ2-4 and V is TRBV4-2; TRBD1 agrees at 7 bases. Sequencing input: PBMCs or a T cell subset sorted from them (not recorded which). The TCR originated in a young man who had mild COVID-19 (a few samples of this study predate the infection). Cell type and time point are not known. The CDR3 coding sequence is TGTGCCAGCAGCCAGGAGACAGGGACGAACATTCAGTACTTC. Protein sequence: CASSQETGTNIQYF.